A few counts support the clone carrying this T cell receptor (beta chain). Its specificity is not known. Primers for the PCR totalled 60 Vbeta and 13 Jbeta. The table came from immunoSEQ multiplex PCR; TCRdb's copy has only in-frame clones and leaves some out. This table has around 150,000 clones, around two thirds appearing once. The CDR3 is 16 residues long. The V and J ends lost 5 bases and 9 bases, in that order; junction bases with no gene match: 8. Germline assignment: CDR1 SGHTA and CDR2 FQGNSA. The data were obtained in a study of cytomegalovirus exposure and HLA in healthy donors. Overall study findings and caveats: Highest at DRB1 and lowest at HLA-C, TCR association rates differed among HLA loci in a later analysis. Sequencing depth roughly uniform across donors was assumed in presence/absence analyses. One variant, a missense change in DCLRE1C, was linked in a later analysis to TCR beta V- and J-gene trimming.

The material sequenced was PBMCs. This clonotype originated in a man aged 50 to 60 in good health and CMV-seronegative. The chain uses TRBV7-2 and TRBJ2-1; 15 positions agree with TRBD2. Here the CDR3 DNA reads TGTGCCAGCAGCCATAGGACTAGCGGGGGGGCCGGTGAGCAGTTCTTC. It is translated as CASSHRTSGGAGEQFF. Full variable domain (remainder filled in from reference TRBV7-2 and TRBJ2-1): GAGVSQSPSNKVTEKGKDVELRCDPISGHTALYWYRQSLGQGLEFLIYFQGNSAPDKSGLPSDRFSAERTGGSVSTLTIQRTQQEDSAVYLCASSHRTSGGAGEQFFGPGTRLTVL.